The 8 T cell receptor beta chains in this list originate from one sample, sequenced in a study of blood T cells in healthy people across ages. Primed by a sample-barcoded 5' primer and a J-beta primer mix, a second PCR proceeded for about 7 to 12 cycles. Using its own MiXCR run on the 5' RACE reads, TCRdb lists one record per CDR3 protein. Counted here are approximately 800,000 distinct CDR3 sequences, under 30% occurring once; the ten biggest clones make up under 3%. This sample was shared with a second study, whose subject was T cells of mothers and their children.

Material: blood. Receptor source: a boy aged 5-17 years in good health.

The V gene is TRBV12-3 or TRBV12-4, the J gene TRBJ2-5; perhaps TRBD1 as D (5 bases). The V end lost 6 bases, the J end lost 4 bases, and 15 bases lay between the germline ends. The CDR3 runs 14 residues. The CDR3 protein is CASSRAVATETQYF. The CDR3 nucleotides read TGTGCCAGCAGCAGGGCTGTCGCCACAGAGACCCAGTACTTC.

This chain joins TRBV6-1 and TRBJ2-6, with no clear D. Germline values: CDR1 MNHNS, CDR2 SASEGT. Trimming removed 9 bases at V and 2 bases at J, with 11 bases between. CDR3 length: 14 amino acids. The CDR3 region has the DNA TGTGCCAGTGGGAAACCCCCTGGGGCCAACGTCCTGACTTTC. It codes for CASGKPPGANVLTF.

This clonotype has a handful of counts. V gene TRBV29-1 combines with J gene TRBJ2-5; 8 bases are a match to TRBD2. This CDR3 contains 15 residues. From germline, CDR1 is SQVTM and CDR2 ANQGSEA. With 4 bases clipped from V and 4 bases from J, the junction kept 11 bases outside the gene matches. DNA for the CDR3: TGCAGCGTTGGAGGGGCTAGCGGGTTGGGAGAGACCCAGTACTTC. It encodes CSVGGASGLGETQYF.

This clonotype came up once. V is TRBV30 and J is TRBJ1-1, with a weak D call TRBD1 (5 bases). With 3 bases removed from V and 11 bases from J, the gap between germline ends came to 19 bases. The CDR3 loop spans 13 amino acids. Germline V CDR1 and CDR2: GTSNPN, SVGIG (reference sequence). CDR3 in DNA: TGTGCCTGGAGCCCGGTGGGGGGAGGGAGGGCTTTCTTT. Translation: CAWSPVGGGRAFF.

The CDR3 nucleotides are TGTGCCAGCAGTGAACAGGGGCAGGGGAACACCGGGGAGCTGTTTTTT. Translating it yields CASSEQGQGNTGELFF. J is TRBJ2-2 and V is TRBV2; tentatively, D is TRBD1 (6 bases). Germline CDR1 SNHLY, CDR2 FYNNEI. The length of the CDR3 is 16 residues. V shed 2 bases and J shed 1 base, with 11 bases lying between them.

The rearrangement uses TRBV2 and TRBJ2-7, with 12 bases matching TRBD2. The CDR3 extends over 13 amino acids. V lost 4 bases to trimming and J lost 5 bases; unmatched junction nucleotides: 0. Germline V gene sequence: CDR1 SNHLY, CDR2 FYNNEI. CDR3 sequence reads: CASSGLAGDEQYF. In DNA form, the CDR3 reads TGTGCCAGCAGTGGACTAGCGGGAGACGAGCAGTACTTC.

This rearrangement joins TRBV3-1 to TRBJ1-4; tentatively, D is TRBD1 (5 bases). Per germline, CDR1 LGHDT and CDR2 YNNKEL (reference sequence). This CDR3 is built from 16 residues. With 0 bases removed from V and 2 bases from J, the gap between germline ends came to 10 bases. In nucleotides, the CDR3 is TGTGCCAGCAGCCAAGAACGAGGGACGACTAATGAAAAACTGTTTTTT. This translates into CASSQERGTTNEKLFF.

The chain combines TRBV7-8 with TRBJ2-2; TRBD1 aligns across 7 bases. CDR1 SGHVS and CDR2 FQNEAQ come from the germline V gene. This CDR3 region has 17 residues. V gave up 1 base and J gave up 3 bases; unmatched junction bases: 8. CDR3 residues: CASSLGSNRGDTGELFF. The CDR3 DNA is TGTGCCAGCAGCTTAGGGTCGAACAGGGGAGACACCGGGGAGCTGTTTTTT.